This record looks at one TCR beta chain sequence and its context. What this receptor recognizes is not known. It has no much larger one-base neighbor in the sample; base qualities were not kept. The sample originates from a study of graft-versus-host responses after intestinal transplantation (dated by TCRdb to the early 2020s). In terms of the full investigation: The transplants that recipients received were multivisceral, liver-intestinal, or isolated intestinal. Anti-thymocyte globulin induction was given to all recipients, followed by maintenance tacrolimus and steroids for two to three years. Bulk TCR-beta CDR3 sequencing was used to track graft-versus-host and host-versus-graft alloreactive T cell clones in the graft, circulation and bone marrow after intestinal transplantation. To identify alloreactive clones, pre-transplant mixed lymphocyte reaction products were sequenced and compared with unstimulated pre-transplant donor and recipient T cells. A cohort of approximately 23 intestinal transplant recipients, including one retransplant, was enrolled, and a few patients lacking pretransplant specimens were excluded. A peak of at least 4% donor T cells among recipient peripheral blood mononuclear cells was the definition used for donor T cell macrochimerism. Rather than going through the commercial service, samples from a few later patients were sequenced in-house on an Illumina MiSeq and processed with MiXCR. General findings and caveats noted by the study authors: GvH clones turned up in recipient bone marrow, with some appearing earlier in ileal mucosa or blood, a pattern consistent with an intestinal mucosal origin. In the allografts of patients with donor T cell macrochimerism, GvH to HvG T cell clonal ratios were high. Peak levels of circulating GvH clones were associated with declines in HvG clones early after transplant. The conclusions were limited by the relatively low number and heterogeneity of the intestinal transplant patients.

According to the germline V gene, CDR1 reads SGHTA and CDR2 reads FQGNSA. CDR3 length: 15 amino acids, cysteine to phenylalanine. Just CDR3 DNA is preserved here, 45 bases in frame from base 1. Trimming at the junction amounts to 5 bases on V and 0 bases on J, and the germline ends lie 10 bases apart. The library came from the immunoSEQ multiplex PCR assay. For most patients, genomic DNA was isolated with the Qiagen DNeasy Blood and Tissue Kit and shipped frozen to Adaptive Biotechnologies for TCR sequencing. High-throughput TCR-beta CDR3 sequencing of genomic DNA from most patients was performed by Adaptive Biotechnologies. In the paper's pipeline: TCR sequencing data were retrieved from Adaptive's ImmunoSEQ software for around 18 patients, whereas a few other patients were processed with MiXCR and VDJtools. To correct CD4 versus CD8 sorting errors, sequences present in both subsets at a frequency ratio below 5:1 were removed. CDR3 nucleotide sequences shared between donor and recipient were removed because their origin could not be assigned. Alloreactive clones required at least 2-fold expansion over unstimulated cells and minimum CFSE-low frequency of 0.002% (template counts) or 0.001% (read counts). Clones detected in sequenced pre-transplant spleen, lymph node, or MLR CFSE-low populations of the donor or recipient were defined as mappable. Cumulative frequency of alloreactive clones was calculated as a percentage of all sequences weighted by copy number. The immuneACCESS repertoire file appears here via TCRdb, limited to in-frame rearrangements. These files lack a portion of the clones; in checked studies, under half of the deficit traces to unresolved V genes, and the cause of the others is not known. D and trimming were read from the DNA, whereas the V and J calls and clone size are those reported in that table. The sample table lists more than 85,000 clones, about nine tenths of them with a count of one. The top ten clonotypes cover roughly 0.07% of the sample.

This sample's time point label indicates: cells obtained before transplantation from donor or recipient. CD3+CD4+ and CD3+CD8+ populations were FACS-sorted from unstimulated pre-transplant donor and recipient cells taken from spleen or lymph nodes. The specimen was unstimulated CD8+ T cells sorted from spleen or lymph node cells, collected before transplant. The chain is made from TRBV7-2 and TRBJ2-2; TRBD1 could be the D gene, as 6 bases match. The receptor was derived from a human donor who was the organ donor for an intestinal transplant. The CDR3 region: CASSHRETNTGELFF. At the DNA level, the sequence is TGTGCCAGCAGCCACAGGGAAACGAACACCGGGGAGCTGTTTTTT. With the portions outside the CDR3 filled from the reference TRBV7-2 and TRBJ2-2 genes, the complete variable region becomes GAGVSQSPSNKVTEKGKDVELRCDPISGHTALYWYRQSLGQGLEFLIYFQGNSAPDKSGLPSDRFSAERTGGSVSTLTIQRTQQEDSAVYLCASSHRETNTGELFFGEGSRLTVL.